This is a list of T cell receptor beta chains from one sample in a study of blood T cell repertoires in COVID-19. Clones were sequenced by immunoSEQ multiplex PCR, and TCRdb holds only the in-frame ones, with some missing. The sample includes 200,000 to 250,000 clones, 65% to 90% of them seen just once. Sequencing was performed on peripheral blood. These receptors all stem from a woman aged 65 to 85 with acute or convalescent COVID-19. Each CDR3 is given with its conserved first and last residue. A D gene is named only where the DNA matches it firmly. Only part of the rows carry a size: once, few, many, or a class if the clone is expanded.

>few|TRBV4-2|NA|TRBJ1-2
TGTGCCAGCAGCCAAGATATCCCAGGGTCGGCCTATGGCTACACCTTC
CASSQDIPGSAYGYTF
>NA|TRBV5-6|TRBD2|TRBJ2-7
TGTGCCAGCAGTTCCCCCTCGGGACTAGCTTACCACGAGCAGTACTTC
CASSSPSGLAYHEQYF
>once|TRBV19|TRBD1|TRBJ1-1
TGTGCCAGTAGTCCAGGACAGGGCCCCGGCACTGAAGCTTTCTTT
CASSPGQGPGTEAFF
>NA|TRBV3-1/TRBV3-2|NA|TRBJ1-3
TGTGCCAGCAGCCACGGACTCACTGGAAACACCATATATTTT
CASSHGLTGNTIYF
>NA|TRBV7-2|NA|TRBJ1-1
TGTGCCAGCAGCTTTATCGACTTTGAAGCTTTCTTT
CASSFIDFEAFF
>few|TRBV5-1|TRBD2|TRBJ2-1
TGCGCCAGCAGCTTGCGTAGCGGGGGATCCTACAATGAGCAGTTCTTC
CASSLRSGGSYNEQFF
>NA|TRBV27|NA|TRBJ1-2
TGTGCCAGCAGTTTACGGGGCTACACCTTC
CASSLRGYTF
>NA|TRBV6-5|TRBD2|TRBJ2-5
TGTGCCAGCATGCCCGGGAGGGTCCAAGAGACCCAGTACTTC
CASMPGRVQETQYF
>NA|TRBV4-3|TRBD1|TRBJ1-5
TGCGCCAGCAGCCAAGATTGGCAGGGGGTTAGGCCCCAGCATTTT
CASSQDWQGVRPQHF
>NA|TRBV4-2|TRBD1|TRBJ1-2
TGTGCCAGCAGCCAAGAATACAGGGGATATTATGGCTACACCTTC
CASSQEYRGYYGYTF
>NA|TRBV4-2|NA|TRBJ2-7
TGTGCCAGCAGCCAAGATCTTACTAACTCCTACGAGCAGTACTTC
CASSQDLTNSYEQYF
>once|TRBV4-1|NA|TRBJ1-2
TGCGCCAGCAGCCAAGAAGGGGATTATGGCTACACCTTC
CASSQEGDYGYTF
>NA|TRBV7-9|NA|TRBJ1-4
TGTGCCAGCAGCTTACAGGCAGCCGAAAAACTGTTTTTT
CASSLQAAEKLFF
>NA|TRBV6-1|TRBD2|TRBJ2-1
TGTGCCAGCAGTGAATCTCTAGCGGGGTTTGACAATGAGCAGTTCTTC
CASSESLAGFDNEQFF
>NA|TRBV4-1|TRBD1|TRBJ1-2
TGCGCCAGCAGCCATCCGGACAGGGGGCGAGGGGGCTACACCTTC
CASSHPDRGRGGYTF
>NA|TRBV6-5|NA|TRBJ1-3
TGTGCCAGCAAGGGGCCTGGAAACACCATATATTTT
CASKGPGNTIYF
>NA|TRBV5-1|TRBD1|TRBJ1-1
TGCGCCAGCAGCCAACTCCAGGGGGCTGAAGCTTTCTTT
CASSQLQGAEAFF